A selection of T cell receptor beta chains follows, all from one sample in a study of PD-1 blockade in classical Hodgkin lymphoma. Generated by immunoSEQ multiplex PCR, the TCRdb table keeps only in-frame clones and is missing some. The sample lists 20,000 to 25,000 clones, 80% occurring once. The sequences come from CD4+ T cells from blood, collected before the fourth cycle of nivolumab. These receptors were taken from a human donor with classical Hodgkin lymphoma. Both conserved end residues are part of each CDR3. D genes are given only for firm matches. Not every row has a clone size; where given, it reads once, few, many or a size class.

TRBD1	TRBV9	.	TRBJ1-6	TGTGCCAGCAGCGTAGGGGACAGGGGGCAAGTCCTCCACTTT	CASSVGDRGQVLHF
.	TRBV18	.	TRBJ1-4	TGTGCCAGCTCACCCGGACACACCACAACTAATGAAAAACTGTTTTTT	CASSPGHTTTNEKLFF
.	TRBV5-4	.	TRBJ2-1	TGTGCCAGCAGCTTGACGGGAGAGACAATGAAGCAGTTCTTC	CASSLTGETMKQFF
.	TRBV29-1	.	TRBJ1-1	TGCAGCGTTCCCCCCCTCCAGGGGTCGGCCACTGAAGCTTTCTTT	CSVPPLQGSATEAFF
TRBD2	TRBV9	.	TRBJ2-1	TGTGCCAGCAGCCCACTCCCTAGCGGGGGAGACAATGAGCAGTTCTTC	CASSPLPSGGDNEQFF
.	TRBV18	once	TRBJ2-6	TGTGCCAGCTCACCACCCTTGTCCGGGGCCAACGTCCTGACTTTC	CASSPPLSGANVLTF
.	TRBV5-1	.	TRBJ2-5	TGCGCCAGCAGCTTCCAAGAGACCCAGTACTTC	CASSFQETQYF
.	TRBV11-2	.	TRBJ2-7	TGTGCCAGCAGCTTAGCAGGCTACGAGCAGTACTTC	CASSLAGYEQYF
TRBD1	TRBV27	.	TRBJ2-1	TGTGCCAGCAGTTTAACAGGGGGCATGATCAATGAGCAGTTCTTC	CASSLTGGMINEQFF
.	TRBV4-2	.	TRBJ1-3	TGTGCCAGCAGCCAAGAAGTCCGGGGGAGCTCTGGAAACACCATATATTTT	CASSQEVRGSSGNTIYF
TRBD2	TRBV19	.	TRBJ2-3	TGTGCCAGTAGTTTTCAAGCGGGGGGGCTGGGTACGCAGTATTTT	CASSFQAGGLGTQYF
.	TRBV10-2	.	TRBJ1-2	TGCGCCAGCAGCGACAGGTACTATGGCTACACCTTC	CASSDRYYGYTF
.	TRBV5-1	once	TRBJ2-5	TGCGCCAGCAGCTCTGCGGTACAAGAGACCCAGTACTTC	CASSSAVQETQYF
.	TRBV28	.	TRBJ1-4	TGTGCCAGCAGATCAGGGGTTGAAAAACTGTTTTTT	CASRSGVEKLFF
.	TRBV6-1	.	TRBJ1-2	TGTGCCAGCAGTGCGGGAATAGACTATGGCTACACCTTC	CASSAGIDYGYTF
.	TRBV6-5	.	TRBJ1-2	TGTGCCAGCAGTTATCAAGCTGGCTACACCTTC	CASSYQAGYTF
.	TRBV6-1	few	TRBJ2-7	TGTGCCACCCTGAAGATCACAGGGACCTACGAGCAGTACTTC	CATLKITGTYEQYF
.	TRBV7-8	.	TRBJ2-3	TGTGCCAGCAGCTTATCTCCCGCTAGCGCAGATACGCAGTATTTT	CASSLSPASADTQYF
.	TRBV5-4	.	TRBJ2-5	TGTGCCAGCAGTTCCCAAGAGACCCAGTACTTC	CASSSQETQYF
.	TRBV6-6	.	TRBJ2-2	TGTGCCAGCAAACCCCCGTACACCGGGGAGCTGTTTTTT	CASKPPYTGELFF
.	TRBV27	once	TRBJ1-2	TGTGCCAGCAGTCTACTGGGGGGGCGCCAATTCCCCATTTATGGCTACACCTTC	CASSLLGGRQFPIYGYTF
TRBD1	TRBV7-9	once	TRBJ1-1	TGTGCCAGCAGCGTTCGGCAGGGGGAGACTGAAGCTTTCTTT	CASSVRQGETEAFF
TRBD1	TRBV5-1	.	TRBJ1-2	TGCGCCAGCAGCTTGGTGGCAGGGGGTCGGTACGGCTACACCTTC	CASSLVAGGRYGYTF
.	TRBV7-2	.	TRBJ2-7	TGTGCCAGCAGCTACAGAGCAGGGCCTGAGCAGTACTTC	CASSYRAGPEQYF
.	TRBV7-6	.	TRBJ2-7	TGTGCCAGCAGCCGAGACCGCTACGAGCAGTACTTC	CASSRDRYEQYF
.	TRBV7-9	few	TRBJ2-1	TGTGCCAGCAGTTACAACAGGGACAATGAGCAGTTCTTC	CASSYNRDNEQFF
.	TRBV6-5	.	TRBJ1-5	TGTGCCAGGGGGGGGAATTCTACAGCGAATCAGCCCCAGCATTTT	CARGGNSTANQPQHF
.	TRBV10-3	few	TRBJ1-1	TGTGCCATCAGTGAGTCGTTCGGGGCTGGGGGCACTGAAGCTTTCTTT	CAISESFGAGGTEAFF
.	TRBV4-2	.	TRBJ1-1	TGTGCCAGCAGCCAAGTCCTGAACAGGAACACTGAAGCTTTCTTT	CASSQVLNRNTEAFF
.	TRBV6-4	.	TRBJ1-2	TGTGCCAGCAGTGTGGACGGTCTCTATGGCTACACCTTC	CASSVDGLYGYTF
.	TRBV18	.	TRBJ1-4	TGTGCCAGCTCACGCACGGCAGGTCAAGAAAAACTGTTTTTT	CASSRTAGQEKLFF